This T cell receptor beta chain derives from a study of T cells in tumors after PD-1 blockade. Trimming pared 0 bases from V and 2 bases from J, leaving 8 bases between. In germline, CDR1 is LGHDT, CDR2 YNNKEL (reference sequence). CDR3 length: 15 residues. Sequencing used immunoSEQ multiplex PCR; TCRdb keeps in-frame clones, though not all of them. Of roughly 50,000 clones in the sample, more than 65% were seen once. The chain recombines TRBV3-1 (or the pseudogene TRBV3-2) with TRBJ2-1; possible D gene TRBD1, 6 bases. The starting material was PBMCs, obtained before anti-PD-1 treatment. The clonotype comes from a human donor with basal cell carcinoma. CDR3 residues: CASSQDRTAYNEQFF. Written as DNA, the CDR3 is TGTGCCAGCAGCCAAGATCGGACAGCCTACAATGAGCAGTTCTTC.